This T cell receptor beta chain was obtained from a study of blood T cell repertoires in COVID-19. The overall study: Specimens from acute and convalescent COVID-19 originated in the United States, Italy and Spain.

As handled by the study authors: Nucleated cell counts were estimated from reference gene primer amplification. Measured with immunoSEQ multiplex PCR; TCRdb has only the in-frame clones, and not every one. That table supplies the V and J calls and clone size; D and trimming were determined from the DNA. The sample lists tens of thousands of clones; 74% were seen once. The receptor was derived from a woman older than 75 with acute or convalescent COVID-19. The sequenced sample was peripheral blood.

Here the CDR3 reads CASSESAGALYNEQFF. The CDR3 coding sequence is TGCGCCAGCAGTGAGTCTGCGGGAGCCCTCTACAATGAGCAGTTCTTC. This chain joins TRBV10-1 and TRBJ2-1; 7 bases are a match to TRBD2. After removal of 0 bases from V and 3 bases from J, the junction contained 5 bases not matched to a gene. The CDR3 runs to 16 residues. From germline, CDR1 is WNHNN and CDR2 SYGVQD (reference sequence).